A selection of T cell receptor beta chains follows, all from one sample in a study of shared T cell receptors in the human thymus. Libraries were prepared by immunoSEQ multiplex PCR; TCRdb keeps only in-frame clonotypes and omits some of them. The sample records hundreds of thousands of clones, approximately 88% being singletons. This sample was shared with a second study, whose subject was human thymus T cells.

Sequencing was done on a sample of thymocytes. The receptors derive from a boy younger than two with a congenital heart defect. CDR3s include the opening cysteine and the closing phenylalanine or tryptophan. D genes are given only for firm matches. Expanded clones are given a class, and other clones once, few, many or no size at all.

>TRBV4-3|NA|once|TRBJ2-7
CASSQGRDAYHEQYF
TGCGCCAGCAGCCAAGGGAGGGACGCGTACCACGAGCAGTACTTC
>TRBV6-5|TRBD2|NA|TRBJ2-1
CASSAGLAGSNEQFF
TGTGCCAGCAGTGCGGGACTAGCGGGAAGCAATGAGCAGTTCTTC
>TRBV14|NA|NA|TRBJ1-3
CANPPSLSGNTIYF
TGTGCCAACCCCCCCAGTCTCTCTGGAAACACCATATATTTT
>TRBV29-1|TRBD2|NA|TRBJ2-1
CSVEERLAVHNEQFF
TGCAGCGTTGAAGAAAGACTAGCAGTCCACAATGAGCAGTTCTTC
>TRBV5-5|NA|NA|TRBJ2-5
CASSTAGTISETQYF
TGTGCCAGCAGCACAGCCGGGACAATATCAGAGACCCAGTACTTC
>TRBV6-5|TRBD1|NA|TRBJ1-5
CASRRGQDLNQPQHF
TGTGCCAGCAGAAGGGGACAGGACTTAAATCAGCCCCAGCATTTT
>TRBV12-5|NA|NA|TRBJ2-1
CASGASENEQFF
TGTGCTAGTGGCGCATCGGAGAATGAGCAGTTCTTC
>TRBV4-3|TRBD1|NA|TRBJ2-5
CASSQDLRTGENLGQETQYF
TGCGCCAGCAGCCAAGATCTTCGAACAGGGGAAAATTTAGGGCAAGAGACCCAGTACTTC
>TRBV7-6|TRBD1|NA|TRBJ2-4
CASSLSLGTGGGTKNIQYF
TGTGCCAGCAGCTTATCTCTGGGGACAGGGGGCGGAACCAAAAACATTCAGTACTTC
>TRBV6-4|TRBD1|NA|TRBJ2-6
CASSDDLVTGAGANVLTF
TGTGCCAGCAGTGACGATTTGGTGACAGGGGCTGGGGCCAACGTCCTGACTTTC
>TRBV6-5|NA|few|TRBJ1-2
CASKTSGQNYGYTF
TGTGCCAGCAAGACCTCCGGACAGAACTATGGCTACACCTTC
>TRBV30|NA|NA|TRBJ1-3
CACPLRGGYIRGAIYF
TGTGCCTGTCCTCTCCGGGGGGGCTACATTAGAGGGGCCATATATTTT
>TRBV19|TRBD1|NA|TRBJ1-5
CATNTGPGQGAIRNQPQHF
TGTGCCACCAATACAGGCCCGGGACAGGGGGCGATCCGCAATCAGCCCCAGCATTTT
>TRBV30|NA|NA|TRBJ1-4
CAWKEAANEKLFF
TGTGCCTGGAAGGAGGCGGCTAATGAAAAACTGTTTTTT
>TRBV6-5|TRBD1|NA|TRBJ2-7
CASNKDRVAPYEQYF
TGTGCCAGCAACAAGGACAGGGTCGCTCCCTACGAGCAGTACTTC
>TRBV7-9|TRBD2|NA|TRBJ2-3
CASSTRQGGPRTDTQYF
TGTGCCAGCAGCACCAGGCAGGGAGGGCCCCGCACAGATACGCAGTATTTT
>TRBV4-1|TRBD1|NA|TRBJ1-1
CASSQVTGGTEAFF
TGCGCCAGCAGCCAAGTGACAGGGGGCACTGAAGCTTTCTTT
>TRBV5-1|TRBD1|NA|TRBJ1-1
CASSLGTGAYTEAFF
TGCGCCAGCAGCTTGGGAACAGGGGCGTACACTGAAGCTTTCTTT
>TRBV28|NA|NA|TRBJ1-5
CASTRAGNQPQHF
TGTGCCAGCACGCGGGCCGGCAATCAGCCCCAGCATTTT
>TRBV11-2|NA|NA|TRBJ2-7
CASSLYRETYEQYF
TGTGCCAGCAGCTTATATCGCGAAACCTACGAGCAGTACTTC
>TRBV28|NA|NA|TRBJ2-6
CASSLGLGAPDVLTF
TGTGCCAGCAGTTTAGGGCTTGGTGCCCCAGACGTCCTGACTTTC
>TRBV4-3|TRBD2|NA|TRBJ2-5
CASSQLGLAGRGGETQYF
TGCGCCAGCAGCCAGCTGGGACTAGCGGGGAGGGGGGGGGAGACCCAGTACTTC
>TRBV4-2|TRBD2|NA|TRBJ2-7
CASSQCSGPSSYEQYF
TGTGCCAGCAGCCAATGTAGCGGGCCCAGCTCCTACGAGCAGTACTTC